This TCR beta chain was identified during a study of PD-L1 blockade in urothelial cancer listed by TCRdb under 2017. Background for the entire study: All patients started therapy at some point between 2014 and 2016 and received atezolizumab 1,200 mg intravenously every 3 weeks. An ECOG performance status of 0 or 1 was recorded for the patients, and 0 to 3 prior chemotherapy regimens had been received by the patients. Somatic, immune and clinical correlates of response to PD-L1 blockade with atezolizumab in urothelial cancer were the focus of an exploratory multi-omic analysis. Nine patients achieved durable clinical benefit and around 19 did not. A median of 141,255 T cells and 83,000 or so unique TCRs was obtained from blood samples, and a median clonality of around 0.08 was observed. Durable clinical benefit was defined as a progression-free survival longer than 6 months, and TCR features were additionally tested against progression-free survival and overall survival. Pretreatment tumor samples, along with matched peripheral blood collected serially before and after atezolizumab treatment, underwent TCR sequencing. Blood samples were analyzed 3 weeks after the start of treatment (second dose) and 6 weeks after the start of treatment. Twenty-five of 29 patients were males with bladder-origin urothelial cancer, and 18 of 29 reported a prior smoking history. Whole exome sequencing and RNA sequencing of pretreatment tumors were performed alongside TCR sequencing in the same patients. Twenty-nine patients had pretreatment blood TCR-seq, about 25 had at least one posttreatment blood collection, and about 25 had tumor TCR-seq.

Paper-wide results and their limitations: Small sample size (n of about 30) and many exploratory analyses mean the results are intended to be hypothesis-generating. A pretreatment peripheral blood TCR clonality below the median was linked to improved progression-free and overall survival. Among patients with durable benefit, tumor-associated TCR clones showed greater expansion in peripheral blood 3 weeks after treatment started (n of about 21, p = 0.022).

Synthetic TCR analog templates were spiked into each PCR so that absolute template abundance could be estimated from read counts. The immunoSEQ assay was used to amplify TCRbeta CDR3 regions from genomic DNA with bias-controlled V and J gene primers. Sequencing of rearranged TCRbeta segments was done at approximately 20X coverage. In the original analysis: Sequencing errors were corrected by clustering and CDR3s were annotated against IMGT to assign V, D and J genes. Downstream analyses used only productive TCRbeta rearrangements and left out out-of-frame or stop-codon sequences. Clonality was computed as one minus Shannon entropy normalized by the log of the number of unique productive sequences. Clones differing between time points or between blood and tumor were identified using Fisher's exact test with Benjamini-Hochberg correction, with an adjusted p below 0.01 applied as the threshold. In its TCRdb copy, this immuneACCESS table keeps in-frame sequences only and misses some clones. Where compared with another copy, unresolved V genes explain less than half of these, and the others have no known cause. Clone size and the V and J calls come from that table; the DNA yielded D and trimming. The sample has just under 65,000 clones on record, 70% to 90% of them singletons. The ten most abundant clones make up 1.6% of the sample.

About this clone itself: The specificity of this receptor is unknown. It has no much larger one-base neighbor in the sample; base qualities were not kept.

Via the germline V gene, CDR1 is MNHNS and CDR2 SASEGT. The CDR3 measures 15 amino acids from cysteine to phenylalanine. The retained sequence is limited to the CDR3, 45 bases, with the frame set at the first base. V loses 8 bases of germline sequence and J loses 4 bases, and the interval between the two ends is 20 bases. Explained via the paper, the time point label denotes: pretreatment peripheral blood. The cohort included 25 to 30 patients with locally advanced or metastatic urothelial carcinoma who were treated at Memorial Sloan Kettering on a trial protocol. Peripheral blood mononuclear cells were collected from each patient pretreatment and during treatment, giving between 1 and 8 total time points per patient. The Qiagen DNeasy Blood extraction kit was used to purify genomic DNA from total PBMCs and tumor samples. PBMCs were collected pretreatment and during treatment, and were isolated and stored as previously described.

The TCR originated in a man between 65 and 80 years old with urothelial cancer. This sequence uses TRBV6-1 and TRBJ1-1; the D region possibly corresponds to TRBD1 (5 bases align). The material was PBMCs, obtained around atezolizumab (anti-PD-L1) treatment. The encoded CDR3 is CASAGEPLVGTEAFF. The nucleotides are TGTGCCAGCGCGGGGGAGCCCCTGGTAGGCACTGAAGCTTTCTTT.